This TCR beta chain comes out of a study of blood T cells in healthy people across ages. This clonotype has a handful of counts. Its antigen is still unknown. It was with a sample-barcoded 5' primer and a J-beta primer mix that a second PCR of roughly 6 to 12 cycles was run. TCRdb passed the 5' RACE reads through MiXCR, listing each CDR3 protein once. Of about 1.1 million distinct CDR3 sequences in the sample, around two fifths are singletons; the top ten hold roughly 13%. V trimming: 3 bases; J trimming: 9 bases; junction bases outside the gene matches: 6. The CDR3 consists of 13 residues. Germline loops: CDR1 SGDLS, CDR2 YYNGEE. Findings and caveats of the study: Higher diversity and more naive CD4+ cells were features of long-lived donors, compared to aged donors.

The chain combines TRBV9 with TRBJ2-1; 7 nucleotides agree with TRBD1. This sequence was found in a man aged 18 to 30 in good health. The specimen was blood. For the CDR3, the DNA is TGTGCCAGCAGCGAAGGGGGCGCGACTGAGCAGTTCTTC. Protein product: CASSEGGATEQFF. The whole variable domain, remainder taken from reference TRBV9 and TRBJ2-1, is DSGVTQTPKHLITATGQRVTLRCSPRSGDLSVYWYQQSLDQGLQFLIQYYNGEERAKGNILERFSAQQFPDLHSELNLSSLELGDSALYFCASSEGGATEQFFGPGTRLTVL.